This T cell receptor beta chain was sequenced for a study of cytomegalovirus exposure and HLA in healthy donors. This clone appeared a single time. Its antigen remains unidentified. In the PCR, 60 Vbeta and 13 Jbeta primers were used. Repertoires were generated with immunoSEQ multiplex PCR, while TCRdb's copy carries only in-frame clones and drops some. The profile covers about 190,000 clones, with 75% to 90% appearing a single time and roughly 6.7% taken by the ten largest. The CDR3 is 15 residues long. V was trimmed by 3 bases and J by 0 bases, leaving 12 bases between them. CDR1 GTSNPN and CDR2 SVGIG come from the germline V gene (reference sequence). Broader study findings: Analyses of presence and absence presupposed an approximately uniform sequencing depth across donors.

Sequencing was done on a sample of PBMCs. This chain links TRBV30 with TRBJ1-5, with TRBD1 as a possible D gene (5 bases). The receptor was isolated from a middle-aged man in good health and CMV-seropositive. The CDR3 sequence is CAWRPQGYSNQPQHF. The CDR3 DNA reads TGTGCCTGGAGGCCGCAGGGTTATAGCAATCAGCCCCAGCATTTT.